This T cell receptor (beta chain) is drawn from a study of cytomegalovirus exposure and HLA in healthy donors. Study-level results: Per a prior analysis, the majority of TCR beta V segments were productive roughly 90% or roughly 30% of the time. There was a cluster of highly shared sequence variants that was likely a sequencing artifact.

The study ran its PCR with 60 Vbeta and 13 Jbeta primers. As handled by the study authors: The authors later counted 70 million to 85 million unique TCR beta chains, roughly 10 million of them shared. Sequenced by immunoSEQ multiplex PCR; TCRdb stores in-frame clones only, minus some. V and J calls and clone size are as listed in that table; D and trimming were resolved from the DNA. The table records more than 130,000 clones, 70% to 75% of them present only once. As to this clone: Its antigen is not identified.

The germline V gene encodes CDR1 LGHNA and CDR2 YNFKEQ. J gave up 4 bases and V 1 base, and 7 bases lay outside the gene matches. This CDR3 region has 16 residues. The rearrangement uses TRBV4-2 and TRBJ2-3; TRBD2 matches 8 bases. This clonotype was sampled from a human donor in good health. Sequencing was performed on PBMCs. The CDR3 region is CASSQVSGSGPDTQYF. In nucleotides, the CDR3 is TGTGCCAGCAGCCAAGTGAGCGGGAGTGGTCCAGATACGCAGTATTTT.